Listed here are 17 T cell receptor beta chains from one sample, sequenced in a study of T cells in localized non-small cell lung cancer. Method: immunoSEQ multiplex PCR; TCRdb's copy keeps in-frame clones and lacks some. The data show about 82,000 clones, 60% to 85% seen once. The sample in question was PBMCs, obtained before any cancer treatment. The receptors here all came from a man aged 35 to 70 with stage II squamous cell lung carcinoma.

The genes are TRBV7-2 and TRBJ2-7; no clear D. The CDR3 has 15 amino acids. V shed 3 bases and J shed 0 bases, with 12 bases lying between them. Germline V gives CDR1 SGHTA, CDR2 FQGNSA. The DNA for the CDR3 is TGTGCCAGCAGCTTTGGCGGTTTCCTCTCCTACGAGCAGTACTTC. It yields the protein CASSFGGFLSYEQYF.

The genes are TRBV10-3 and TRBJ1-1; TRBD1 matches at 8 bases. Germline loops: CDR1 ENHRY, CDR2 SYGVKD. The CDR3 consists of 14 residues. V lost 5 bases to trimming and J lost 2 bases; unmatched junction nucleotides: 4. In nucleotides, the CDR3 is TGTGCCATCAGTACGACAGGGGTTAACACTGAAGCTTTCTTT. Translating gives CAISTTGVNTEAFF.

This clone was observed a few times. The sample holds other DNA sequences that translate to the same CDR3. The chain couples TRBV19 to TRBJ1-3; no firm D call. The CDR3 covers 14 residues. Trimming removed 3 bases from V and 2 bases from J, with 8 bases in between. From germline, CDR1 is LNHDA and CDR2 SQIVND (reference sequence). Here the CDR3 reads CASSITGAGNTIYF. Written as DNA, the CDR3 is TGTGCCAGTAGTATCACGGGCGCTGGAAACACCATATATTTT. Variable domain in full (rest from reference TRBV19 and TRBJ1-3): DGGITQSPKYLFRKEGQNVTLSCEQNLNHDAMYWYRQDPGQGLRLIYYSQIVNDFQKGDIAEGYSVSREKKESFPLTVTSAQKNPTAFYLCASSITGAGNTIYFGEGSWLTVV.

The chain recombines TRBV6-1 with TRBJ2-5; 9 positions match TRBD1. Germline V gives CDR1 MNHNS, CDR2 SASEGT. V lost 7 bases to trimming and J lost 4 bases; unmatched junction nucleotides: 10. The CDR3 contains 15 residues. The CDR3 sequence: CASNGRDRVRETQYF. In DNA, the CDR3 is TGTGCCAGCAATGGCCGGGACAGGGTAAGAGAGACCCAGTACTTC.

The chain joins TRBV28 to TRBJ2-5; 10 bases agree with TRBD2. V trimming: 6 bases; J trimming: 4 bases; junction bases outside the gene matches: 14. This CDR3 contains 17 residues. CDR1 is MDHEN, CDR2 SYDVKM, per germline. In nucleotides, the CDR3 is TGTGCCAGCAGGGGAAGCGGGGGGGCCAATTTAGGAGAGACCCAGTACTTC. Encoded protein: CASRGSGGANLGETQYF. Based on the CDR3 plus reference TRBV28 and TRBJ2-5, the full variable domain is DVKVTQSSRYLVKRTGEKVFLECVQDMDHENMFWYRQDPGLGLRLIYFSYDVKMKEKGDIPEGYSVSREKKERFSLILESASTNQTSMYLCASRGSGGANLGETQYFGPGTRLLVL.

The J gene is TRBJ1-1, the V gene TRBV7-2; no reliable D call. Trimming removed 1 base at V and 0 bases at J, with 9 bases between. Germline loops: CDR1 SGHTA, CDR2 FQGNSA. CDR3 length: 15 residues. The CDR3 bases are TGTGCCAGCAGCTTAGGGTCCGGGATGAACACTGAAGCTTTCTTT. Translation: CASSLGSGMNTEAFF.

V is TRBV28 and J is TRBJ2-7, with TRBD1 matching over 9 bases. The V segment lost 6 bases and the J segment 3 bases; nucleotides outside the gene matches: 3. The CDR3 covers 13 residues. The germline V gene has CDR1 MDHEN and CDR2 SYDVKM. CDR3 amino acids: CASSWDRDYEQYF. CDR3 bases: TGTGCCAGCAGCTGGGACAGGGACTACGAGCAGTACTTC. Full variable domain (remainder filled in from reference TRBV28 and TRBJ2-7): DVKVTQSSRYLVKRTGEKVFLECVQDMDHENMFWYRQDPGLGLRLIYFSYDVKMKEKGDIPEGYSVSREKKERFSLILESASTNQTSMYLCASSWDRDYEQYFGPGTRLTVT.

V usage is TRBV7-9 and J usage is TRBJ2-5; D possibly corresponds to TRBD1 (6 bases). The V end lost 5 bases, the J end lost 4 bases, and 14 bases lay between the germline ends. The germline CDR1 and CDR2 sequences are SEHNR and FQNEAQ (reference sequence). The CDR3 extends over 14 amino acids. CDR3 DNA: TGTGCCAGCAGCCTTCCACAGGGACGAGAGACCCAGTACTTC. Its protein product is CASSLPQGRETQYF.

The chain has TRBV7-3 and TRBJ2-1; D may be TRBD2 (5 bases). Germline CDR1 SGHTA, CDR2 FQGTGA. The CDR3 is 13 residues long. V was shortened by 5 bases and J by 2 bases, with 7 bases between the two germline ends. The CDR3, as DNA: TGTGCCAGCAGCCCCGGGACCTACAATGAGCAGTTCTTC. It encodes CASSPGTYNEQFF.

The V and J genes are TRBV4-1 and TRBJ2-1; a weak D match, TRBD1 (6 bases). The CDR3 extends over 15 amino acids. The V end was cut by 6 bases, the J end by 8 bases, with 20 bases between. Germline values: CDR1 MGHRA, CDR2 YSYEKL. CDR3 sequence reads: CASRPQGIVFDEQFF. The CDR3 DNA follows: TGCGCCAGCAGGCCACAGGGTATCGTATTCGATGAGCAGTTCTTC.

The chain employs TRBV27 and TRBJ2-3; D uncertain. V was pared by 3 bases and J by 0 bases, with 7 bases between. CDR3 length equals 14 residues. Germline CDR1 is MNHEY and CDR2 is SMNVEV (reference sequence). The CDR3 nucleotides read TGTGCCAGCAGTTTCTCCAGCAGCACAGATACGCAGTATTTT. Translation: CASSFSSSTDTQYF.

The rearrangement uses TRBV4-3 and TRBJ2-7; D is perhaps TRBD1 (6 bases). This CDR3 is built from 16 residues. Germline CDR1 is LGHNA and CDR2 is YSLEER. Between the trimmed V and J ends, which lost 0 bases and 2 bases, there was a span of 14 bases. The CDR3 sequence: CASSQDFRGSTYEQYF. The CDR3 DNA reads TGCGCCAGCAGCCAAGATTTCAGGGGTAGCACCTACGAGCAGTACTTC.

The chain uses TRBV27 and TRBJ2-3; D gene unclear. Germline loops: CDR1 MNHEY, CDR2 SMNVEV (reference sequence). The ends were cut back, 5 bases at V and 5 bases at J, with 14 bases in the middle. The CDR3 is 14 amino acids. The CDR3 nucleotides are TGTGCCAGCAGTCCTTTAACGGGCGGAGATACGCAGTATTTT. Translation gives CASSPLTGGDTQYF.

The V call is TRBV5-1, the J call TRBJ2-1; 9 nucleotides match TRBD1. The CDR3 length is 16 residues. V lost 4 bases, J lost 0 bases, and 5 bases stayed unmatched. CDR1 is SGHRS and CDR2 is YFSETQ in the germline V gene. CDR3 amino acids: CASSGTGRVSYNEQFF. CDR3 coding DNA: TGCGCCAGCAGCGGGACAGGGAGGGTCTCCTACAATGAGCAGTTCTTC. Combining the CDR3 with reference TRBV5-1 and TRBJ2-1 gives the whole variable domain KAGVTQTPRYLIKTRGQQVTLSCSPISGHRSVSWYQQTPGQGLQFLFEYFSETQRNKGNFPGRFSGRQFSNSRSEMNVSTLELGDSALYLCASSGTGRVSYNEQFFGPGTRLTVL.

V gene TRBV11-2 combines with J gene TRBJ2-2; 9 nucleotides match TRBD2. Per the germline V gene, CDR1 is SGHAT and CDR2 is FQNNGV. Trimming took 6 bases from V and 6 from J; bases not matched to a gene: 11. This CDR3 comprises 16 residues. CDR3 bases: TGTGCCAGCAGTCTTTACCTAGCGGGGCCCCCCGGGGAGCTGTTTTTT. Encoded protein: CASSLYLAGPPGELFF.

The V gene is TRBV7-9, the J gene TRBJ2-3; 9 bases map to TRBD1. This CDR3 spans 15 amino acids. Trimming took 1 base from V and 3 from J; bases not matched to a gene: 2. Germline lookup yields CDR1 SEHNR and CDR2 FQNEAQ (reference sequence). CDR3 DNA: TGTGCCAGCAGCTTAGGGGACAGGGCGACAGATACGCAGTATTTT. This sequence encodes CASSLGDRATDTQYF.

The J gene is TRBJ1-3, the V gene TRBV7-2; tentative D call: TRBD1 (6 bases). Germline CDR1 reads SGHTA; CDR2 reads FQGNSA. The CDR3 contains 14 residues. Trimming cost V 4 bases and J 4 bases, with 11 bases left between them. Here the CDR3 DNA reads TGTGCCAGCAGCTCACAGGGATACGGAAACACCATATATTTT. Translated: CASSSQGYGNTIYF.